This T cell receptor beta chain stems from a study of blood T cell repertoires in COVID-19. Across the study: T cells, B-cell-depleted T cells, or PBMCs provided the cDNA or gDNA that served as material.

CDR3 length: 14 amino acids. Germline lookup yields CDR1 MGHDK and CDR2 SYGVNS. V was clipped by 0 bases and J by 2 bases, with 8 bases between them. This clone was recorded once. TCRdb keeps only in-frame clones here, not all; method: immunoSEQ multiplex PCR. The top ten hold roughly 4% of the sample, which has about 140,000 clones, approximately 90% seen once. The chain has TRBV25-1 and TRBJ2-7; no clear D. The receptor was derived from a woman in her 40s with acute or convalescent COVID-19. The sequenced material came from peripheral blood. CDR3 loop: CASSEYQVTYEQYF. The CDR3 DNA reads TGTGCCAGCAGTGAATATCAGGTTACCTACGAGCAGTACTTC.